This TCR beta chain comes out of a study of CD8+CD57+ T cells in acquired aplastic anemia. Background on the study: On average, sorted CD4+ and CD8+ cells gave roughly 2.9 ug of DNA. Whole-study findings and limits: Patients and controls had CD8+ Simpson's diversity values that were not significantly distinct.

The CDR3 consists of 15 residues. The V segment lost 3 bases and the J segment 17 bases; nucleotides outside the gene matches: 18. Germline V gene lookup returns CDR1 SGHTA and CDR2 FQGTGA. For sequencing, patients were chosen who had shown expansion of CD8+CD57+ cells by flow cytometry. No therapy had been given to the patients at the time of blood sampling. Researchers used genomic DNA as the template to profile TCR beta VDJ and CDR3. A single record per CDR3 protein comes from TCRdb applying MiXCR to the reads. The repertoire holds approximately 260,000 distinct CDR3 sequences, with 82% as singletons. Of note for this clonotype: Its specificity is unknown.

The chain has TRBV7-3 and TRBJ1-4, with 7 bases matching TRBD1. Input material: sorted CD4+, CD8+, or CD8+CD57+ T cells (not recorded which) from PBMCs. The TCR was taken from a human donor with aplastic anemia. The CDR3 DNA sequence: TGTGCCAGCAGCTTTCATCCAGCCGGGACAGCCCTTCTCTTTTTT. Translation: CASSFHPAGTALLFF.